What follows are 2 T cell receptor beta chains derived from one specimen sequenced in a study of blood T cell repertoires in COVID-19. Assay used: immunoSEQ multiplex PCR; TCRdb lists only in-frame clones, some missing. Here the sample spans 300,000 to 400,000 clones, roughly 86% being singletons. Source material: peripheral blood. All receptors come from a man between 25 and 39 years old with COVID-19, enrolled during active disease.

The V and J genes are TRBV11-3 and TRBJ2-1, with 9 bases fitting TRBD2. The V and J ends lost 0 bases and 3 bases, in that order; junction bases with no gene match: 9. The CDR3 consists of 18 residues. Germline loops: CDR1 SGHNT, CDR2 YENEEA. This CDR3 reads CASSLDQGGSGSYNEQFF. In DNA, the CDR3 is TGTGCCAGCAGCTTAGATCAGGGGGGTAGCGGGAGCTACAATGAGCAGTTCTTC.

The V and J genes are TRBV28 and TRBJ1-4, with D perhaps TRBD1 (5 bases). Germline V gives CDR1 MDHEN, CDR2 SYDVKM. The CDR3 is 13 residues long. This CDR3 reads CAWSSRVNEKLFF. CDR3 bases: TGTGCTTGGTCCTCCAGGGTCAATGAAAAACTGTTTTTT.